The TCR beta chain under discussion was sequenced for a study of CD8+CD57+ T cells in acquired aplastic anemia. TCR beta VDJ and CDR3 profiling used genomic DNA as template. Each CDR3 protein gets one entry after TCRdb re-called the reads with MiXCR. This sample has over 150,000 distinct CDR3 sequences; less than 70% occur once, and the top ten carry 16%. The study, taken as a whole, reports: Significant differences in CD8+ Simpson's diversity were not observed between patients and controls. About 27 CD8+ CDR3 sequences were shared between patients and controls.

CDR1 is ENHRY and CDR2 is SYGVKD in the germline V gene. The CDR3 is made up of 12 amino acids. Worth noting for this clonotype: The antigen remains unidentified. A read error may produce the germline difference seen at one junction end.

The clonotype originates from a human donor in good health, serving as a control. The V gene is TRBV10-3, the J gene TRBJ2-3; D is uncertain. Material for sequencing was sorted CD4+, CD8+, or CD8+CD57+ T cells (not recorded which) from PBMCs. CDR3 loop: CGISSFTDTQYF. The CDR3 coding sequence is TGTGGCATCAGTTCCTTCACGGATACGCAGTATTTT.